This T cell receptor (beta chain) was obtained from a study of T cell responses to AZD1222 COVID-19 vaccine. V shed 7 bases and J shed 0 bases, with 12 bases lying between them. In germline, CDR1 is LNHNV, CDR2 YYDKDF (reference sequence). This CDR3 region has 14 residues. Repertoires were generated with immunoSEQ multiplex PCR, while TCRdb's copy carries only in-frame clones and drops some. The sample has under 80,000 clones; around 80% are singletons. About this clone itself: Its antigen is unknown.

Whole-study results and caveats: Donors were largely white British and mainly female; clonal diversity was possibly underestimated. Dominant at 160-218 and 743-854, vaccine-associated CD4 TCRs also spanned spike.

The rearrangement links TRBV15 to TRBJ1-2; TRBD1 is a possible D gene (5 bases). The starting material was peripheral blood, obtained on day 0 of AZD1222 vaccination. The origin of this receptor is an adult in good health. In DNA, the CDR3 is TGTGCCACCACCCCGGGACCAACTAACTATGGCTACACCTTC. Protein product: CATTPGPTNYGYTF.